The 26 T cell receptor beta chains reported below all come from one sample, sequenced in a study of shared clonotypes between healthy human individuals. The protocol was immunoSEQ multiplex PCR, while the TCRdb copy is restricted to in-frame clones and leaves out a portion. The sample includes 2 million to 2.5 million clones, about nine tenths seen only once; the top ten take 0.3% to 0.45%. The sequenced sample consisted of naive CD4+ T cells from PBMCs. The subset here: CD45RA+ positively selected. Every receptor here comes from a man between 18 and 35 years old in good health. Some clones in this sample may be carry-over from other donors' samples.

The genes are TRBV4-1 and TRBJ2-5; 9 nucleotides agree with TRBD1. CDR1 is MGHRA, CDR2 YSYEKL, per germline. This CDR3 is built from 16 residues. J gave up 1 base and V 2 bases, and 5 bases lay outside the gene matches. The CDR3 DNA follows: TGCGCCAGCAGCCAAAGGGACAGGGCCCCCCAAGAGACCCAGTACTTC. This gives the protein CASSQRDRAPQETQYF.

CDR3: CASSLGTFWEQYF. The CDR3 DNA sequence: TGTGCCAGCAGTCTCGGGACTTTTTGGGAGCAGTACTTC. V is TRBV28 and J is TRBJ2-7, with D possibly being TRBD2 (6 bases). CDR1 is MDHEN and CDR2 is SYDVKM in the germline V gene. The germline V and J ends were trimmed by 5 bases and 7 bases, with 15 bases remaining between them. CDR3 size: 13 residues.

The chain recombines TRBV5-4 with TRBJ2-1; D ambiguous. The germline V gene encodes CDR1 SGHNT and CDR2 YYREEE (reference sequence). The V end was cut by 0 bases, the J end by 3 bases, with 4 bases between. This CDR3 region has 13 residues. The CDR3 nucleotides are TGTGCCAGCAGCTTGGGGCACTACAATGAGCAGTTCTTC. Translating gives CASSLGHYNEQFF.

With respect to this clone: The same CDR3 also results from other DNA sequences found in this sample. V usage is TRBV4-1 and J usage is TRBJ2-7; 7 bases are a match to TRBD1. V trimming: 4 bases; J trimming: 1 base; junction bases outside the gene matches: 7. Germline V gene data show CDR1 as MGHRA and CDR2 as YSYEKL. The CDR3 is 15 residues long. The CDR3, as DNA: TGCGCCAGCAGCCTGACCGGGACAGAGTCCTACGAGCAGTACTTC. Protein: CASSLTGTESYEQYF.

The chain uses TRBV18 and TRBJ2-5; 9 bases align to TRBD1. CDR1 is KGHSH, CDR2 LQKENI, per germline. V shed 3 bases, J shed 4 bases, and the junction held 3 bases outside the gene matches. This CDR3 comprises 14 residues. DNA of the CDR3: TGTGCCAGCTCACCGGGGACAGGGACAGAGACCCAGTACTTC. Translated: CASSPGTGTETQYF.

The V and J genes are TRBV27 and TRBJ1-2, with 8 bases identical to TRBD1. The CDR3 totals 15 residues. CDR1 and CDR2 from the germline V gene are MNHEY and SMNVEV (reference sequence). The V gene end was trimmed by 5 bases and the J gene end by 3 bases; junction bases not matched to a gene: 8. CDR3: CASSQDREGYYGYTF. The CDR3 bases are TGTGCCAGCAGTCAGGACAGGGAGGGCTACTATGGCTACACCTTC.

The chain recombines TRBV6-1 with TRBJ1-5, with a weak D call TRBD1 (5 bases). The V end lost 7 bases, the J end lost 2 bases, and 15 bases lay between the germline ends. Looked up from germline, CDR1 is MNHNS and CDR2 is SASEGT. The CDR3 consists of 15 residues. CDR3 in DNA: TGTGCCAGCACTGATGGGGGGATCGGCAATCAGCCCCAGCATTTT. Protein sequence: CASTDGGIGNQPQHF.

V gene TRBV4-1 combines with J gene TRBJ2-2, with D uncertain. Germline CDR1 and CDR2: MGHRA and YSYEKL. The V and J ends lost 3 bases and 1 base respectively, with 12 bases between them. CDR3 size: 16 residues. This CDR3 reads CASSQTQNKNTGELFF. CDR3 nucleotide sequence: TGCGCCAGCAGCCAGACGCAAAACAAGAACACCGGGGAGCTGTTTTTT.

The CDR3: CASSFSGTSSYNEQFF. CDR3 in DNA: TGTGCCAGCAGTTTTTCGGGGACGAGCTCCTACAATGAGCAGTTCTTC. The chain is built from TRBV28 and TRBJ2-1; D could derive from TRBD1 or TRBD2 (5 bases each). The CDR3 is made up of 16 amino acids. Between the trimmed V and J ends, which lost 3 bases and 0 bases, there was a span of 12 bases. The germline V gene encodes CDR1 MDHEN and CDR2 SYDVKM.

The chain joins TRBV2 to TRBJ2-3; D gene unclear. Germline CDR1 reads SNHLY; CDR2 reads FYNNEI. Trimming shortened V by 5 bases and J by 2 bases, and 17 bases separated the two germline ends. CDR3 length: 16 residues. The CDR3 nucleotides read TGTGCCAGCAGTCACCCAGACACAAAAATCACAGATACGCAGTATTTT. This gives the protein CASSHPDTKITDTQYF.

In the case of this clone: Distinct nucleotide sequences in the sample also encode this CDR3. The chain carries TRBV28 and TRBJ2-1; 13 bases align to TRBD2. Germline CDR1 MDHEN, CDR2 SYDVKM. J was trimmed by 4 bases and V by 5 bases; bases with no gene match: 5. The CDR3 covers 16 residues. Here the CDR3 reads CASSLPGLAGYNEQFF. Written as DNA, the CDR3 is TGTGCCAGCAGTCTTCCGGGACTAGCGGGGTACAATGAGCAGTTCTTC.

V is TRBV5-6 and J is TRBJ2-7; possible D gene TRBD2, 6 bases. The germline V and J ends were trimmed by 3 bases and 5 bases, with 21 bases remaining between them. Germline V lookup: CDR1 SGHDT, CDR2 YYEEEE. This CDR3 comprises 16 residues. This CDR3 is CASSSAGTRKWNEQYF. CDR3 DNA sequence: TGTGCCAGCAGCTCAGCCGGGACTCGGAAGTGGAACGAGCAGTACTTC.

This chain links TRBV7-7 with TRBJ2-3; 9 nucleotides agree with TRBD2. CDR3 length: 14 residues. Germline lookup yields CDR1 SSHAT and CDR2 FNYEAQ (reference sequence). V lost 5 bases to trimming and J lost 2 bases; unmatched junction nucleotides: 2. CDR3 in amino acids: CASSTSGPTDTQYF. DNA for the CDR3: TGTGCCAGCAGCACTAGCGGGCCCACAGATACGCAGTATTTT.

The chain uses TRBV5-5 and TRBJ2-1; 13 nucleotides match TRBD2. J lost 6 bases, V lost 0 bases, and 3 bases had no gene match. In germline, CDR1 is SGHKS, CDR2 YYEKEE (reference sequence). This CDR3 region has 16 residues. DNA of the CDR3: TGTGCCAGCAGCTTGGGAACTAGCGGGAGGGCCAATGAGCAGTTCTTC. Protein sequence: CASSLGTSGRANEQFF.

This clone was seen more than once but under ten times. The rearrangement links TRBV7-9 to TRBJ1-5, with a possible D match to TRBD1 (6 bases). This CDR3 is built from 15 residues. Deletions cut 1 base from V and 6 bases from J, with 13 bases between. Germline lookup yields CDR1 SEHNR and CDR2 FQNEAQ (reference sequence). CDR3 sequence (DNA): TGTGCCAGCAGCTTAGATGGCGGGGGGCCTCAGCCCCAGCATTTT. Its protein product is CASSLDGGGPQPQHF.

V gene TRBV6-5 combines with J gene TRBJ2-7, with D possibly TRBD2 on 6 matching bases. Trimming shortened V by 6 bases and J by 2 bases, and 14 bases separated the two germline ends. The CDR3 contains 14 residues. Germline values: CDR1 MNHEY, CDR2 SVGAGI. The CDR3 spells CASRSRGGTYEQYF. The CDR3 coding sequence is TGTGCCAGCAGATCCCGGGGCGGGACCTACGAGCAGTACTTC.

The CDR3 reads CASSLSGREFEQYF. The CDR3 DNA is TGTGCCAGCAGCTTATCGGGGCGGGAGTTCGAGCAGTACTTC. The chain has TRBV7-2 and TRBJ2-7; 7 bases fit TRBD2. CDR1 and CDR2 from the germline V gene are SGHTA and FQGNSA. The CDR3 is made up of 14 amino acids. J gave up 6 bases and V 2 bases, and 7 bases lay outside the gene matches.

V is TRBV7-9 and J is TRBJ1-4; TRBD1 matches 10 bases. J gave up 10 bases and V 4 bases, and 6 bases lay outside the gene matches. The CDR3 totals 14 residues. Germline lookup yields CDR1 SEHNR and CDR2 FQNEAQ (reference sequence). The CDR3 nucleotides read TGTGCCAGCAGCTCGGGACAGGGGTTTGGAAAACTGTTTTTT. Its translation is CASSSGQGFGKLFF.

About this clone: Other DNA sequences in the same sample also yield this CDR3. The V gene is TRBV9, the J gene TRBJ2-7; 8 nucleotides agree with TRBD1. V lost 4 bases and J lost 0; bases outside the gene matches: 3. The CDR3 has 14 residues. Germline values: CDR1 SGDLS, CDR2 YYNGEE. In nucleotides, the CDR3 is TGTGCCAGCAGCTTCGGACAGGGCTCCTACGAGCAGTACTTC. Residues: CASSFGQGSYEQYF. Variable domain in full (rest from reference TRBV9 and TRBJ2-7): DSGVTQTPKHLITATGQRVTLRCSPRSGDLSVYWYQQSLDQGLQFLIQYYNGEERAKGNILERFSAQQFPDLHSELNLSSLELGDSALYFCASSFGQGSYEQYFGPGTRLTVT.

This clone was detected once. The chain couples TRBV28 to TRBJ1-3; TRBD1 might be the D (6 bases). The CDR3 spans 16 residues. Trimming took 0 bases from V and 4 from J, leaving 13 bases between them. Germline V CDR1 and CDR2: MDHEN, SYDVKM. The CDR3 loop is CASSLWPGVAGNTIYF. The CDR3 DNA reads TGTGCCAGCAGTTTATGGCCAGGGGTGGCGGGAAACACCATATATTTT.

This clone was detected once. This chain joins TRBV28 and TRBJ1-4, with TRBD1 identical over 8 bases. CDR3 length: 15 residues. The trim removed 5 bases at V and 4 bases at J, leaving 6 bases unmatched. Germline CDR1 reads MDHEN; CDR2 reads SYDVKM. DNA for the CDR3: TGTGCCAGCAGTACTCGGACAGGGTATAATGAAAAACTGTTTTTT. Amino acids: CASSTRTGYNEKLFF. The variable domain in full, completed from reference TRBV28 and TRBJ1-4, reads DVKVTQSSRYLVKRTGEKVFLECVQDMDHENMFWYRQDPGLGLRLIYFSYDVKMKEKGDIPEGYSVSREKKERFSLILESASTNQTSMYLCASSTRTGYNEKLFFGSGTQLSVL.

The V call is TRBV9, the J call TRBJ2-2, with TRBD2 identical over 14 bases. Losses at the gene ends were 3 bases for V and 6 bases for J; bases not matched to a gene: 4. The germline V gene has CDR1 SGDLS and CDR2 YYNGEE. The CDR3 loop spans 16 amino acids. CDR3 region: CASSAGTSGGPGELFF. The CDR3 region has the DNA TGTGCCAGCAGCGCAGGGACTAGCGGGGGCCCCGGGGAGCTGTTTTTT. The whole variable domain, filled in from reference TRBV9 and TRBJ2-2, reads DSGVTQTPKHLITATGQRVTLRCSPRSGDLSVYWYQQSLDQGLQFLIQYYNGEERAKGNILERFSAQQFPDLHSELNLSSLELGDSALYFCASSAGTSGGPGELFFGEGSRLTVL.

This sequence joins TRBV19 and TRBJ2-5, with D perhaps given as TRBD1 or TRBD2 (5 bases each). The CDR3 extends over 16 amino acids. Per the germline V gene, CDR1 is LNHDA and CDR2 is SQIVND (reference sequence). V was shortened by 7 bases and J by 0 bases, with 18 bases between the two germline ends. The DNA for the CDR3 is TGTGCCAGTAAGGGTCCGGGCAGGGAGTACCAAGAGACCCAGTACTTC. Protein: CASKGPGREYQETQYF.

The DNA for the CDR3 is TGCGCCAGCAGCAGACAGCCCAACACTGAAGCTTTCTTT. This translates into CASSRQPNTEAFF. V gene TRBV4-3 combines with J gene TRBJ1-1, with D perhaps matching TRBD1 (5 bases). Germline CDR1 LGHNA, CDR2 YSLEER. This CDR3 has 13 amino acids. Trimming removed 5 bases from V and 2 bases from J, with 9 bases in between.

The chain is built from TRBV30 and TRBJ2-2; 8 nucleotides match TRBD1. This CDR3 spans 16 amino acids. Germline V gene sequence: CDR1 GTSNPN, CDR2 SVGIG (reference sequence). V gave up 3 bases and J gave up 4 bases; unmatched junction bases: 10. The CDR3 DNA reads TGTGCCTGGAGGAAACAGGGGGACCCGGTCACCGGGGAGCTGTTTTTT. As protein: CAWRKQGDPVTGELFF.

As to this clone: Within the sample, other DNA sequences also encode this same CDR3. This chain links TRBV7-9 with TRBJ2-3; 10 bases map to TRBD1. With V trimmed by 6 bases and J by 2 bases, 5 bases remained unmatched. Germline V lookup: CDR1 SEHNR, CDR2 FQNEAQ (reference sequence). CDR3 length equals 15 residues. The CDR3 protein is CASSPGTGDTDTQYF. Written as DNA, the CDR3 is TGTGCCAGCAGTCCCGGGACAGGGGACACAGATACGCAGTATTTT.